A single sample is the source of the 28 T cell receptor beta chains below, sequenced in a study of blood T cells in healthy people across ages. Alongside a J-beta primer mix, a sample-barcoded 5' primer served in a second PCR lasting roughly 7 to 12 cycles. TCRdb ran MiXCR on the 5' RACE reads and lists one entry per CDR3 protein. The table shows about 1.8 million distinct CDR3 sequences, with about 50% occurring only once. Sequenced input: blood. The receptor source for this set is a woman between 35 and 50 years old in good health.

This clonotype showed up just a few times. The rearrangement joins TRBV9 to TRBJ2-5, with 9 bases that match TRBD2. J lost 5 bases, V lost 0 bases, and 5 bases had no gene match. The CDR3 sequence is 15 residues long. In germline, CDR1 is SGDLS, CDR2 YYNGEE. Here the CDR3 DNA reads TGTGCCAGCAGCGTAGCAGCGGGGGGACCGGAGACCCAGTACTTC. Translating gives CASSVAAGGPETQYF.

V usage is TRBV5-1 and J usage is TRBJ2-5; D perhaps matches TRBD2 (6 bases). Germline V lookup: CDR1 SGHRS, CDR2 YFSETQ. Between the trimmed V and J ends, which lost 2 bases and 3 bases, there was a span of 17 bases. The CDR3 loop spans 16 amino acids. The CDR3 bases are TGCGCCAGCAGCTTACTCGGAGGGAGGACGGAAGAGACCCAGTACTTC. Amino acid sequence: CASSLLGGRTEETQYF.

This clonotype was observed once. The chain uses TRBV7-2 and TRBJ2-5, with a tentative D call TRBD1 (5 bases). V lost 3 bases and J 11 bases, leaving 22 bases between the germline ends. CDR3 length: 15 amino acids. Germline loops: CDR1 SGHTA, CDR2 FQGNSA. The CDR3 nucleotides are TGTGCCAGCAGCTTCCCAGGGATGAGCCACAATGAGCAGTACTTC. Translation: CASSFPGMSHNEQYF.

V usage is TRBV5-1 and J usage is TRBJ2-5; TRBD1 or TRBD2 may be the D gene (5 bases each). V lost 5 bases and J 2 bases, leaving 13 bases between the germline ends. This CDR3 is 14 amino acids long. The germline V gene has CDR1 SGHRS and CDR2 YFSETQ. CDR3 nucleotide sequence: TGCGCCAGCAGTCGGGACGGGGTACAAGAGACCCAGTACTTC. It specifies CASSRDGVQETQYF.

This clonotype was seen a handful of times. V is TRBV5-1 and J is TRBJ1-2; maybe TRBD1 (6 bases). V was clipped by 4 bases and J by 4 bases, with 14 bases between them. The CDR3 has 14 amino acids. Germline assignment: CDR1 SGHRS and CDR2 YFSETQ. CDR3 residues: CASSVPDSTYGYTF. CDR3 DNA sequence: TGCGCCAGCAGCGTTCCGGACAGTACCTATGGCTACACCTTC.

The V gene is TRBV4-3, the J gene TRBJ2-7; 15 bases align to TRBD2. Unmatched junction bases numbered 2, after V lost 1 base and J lost 4 bases. The CDR3 runs to 16 residues. CDR1 is LGHNA, CDR2 YSLEER, per germline. Here the CDR3 DNA reads TGCGCCAGCAGCCAAGGGACTAGCGGGGGGGGGTACGAGCAGTACTTC. Protein: CASSQGTSGGGYEQYF.

Regarding this clonotype: A read error is possible here, since a much larger clone lies one base away. The chain carries TRBV7-6 and TRBJ2-3; perhaps D is TRBD1 or TRBD2 (6 bases each). In germline, CDR1 is SGHVS, CDR2 FNYEAQ. V lost 2 bases, J lost 1 base, and 10 bases lay in between. The CDR3 runs to 15 residues. CDR3 coding DNA: TGTGCCAGCAGCTTAATTGGGGGGCGCACAGATACGCAGTATTTT. It codes for CASSLIGGRTDTQYF.

This clonotype was observed a few times. The chain has TRBV5-1 and TRBJ2-7; no clear D gene. Trimming stripped 6 bases from V and 0 bases from J, with 16 bases between. In germline, CDR1 is SGHRS, CDR2 YFSETQ. CDR3 length equals 15 residues. The CDR3 loop reads CASKISPDFSYEQYF. The CDR3, as DNA: TGCGCCAGCAAGATCTCCCCTGACTTCTCCTACGAGCAGTACTTC.

The chain couples TRBV20-1 to TRBJ2-7; TRBD1 matches at 8 bases. The CDR3 consists of 15 residues. Germline V gene sequence: CDR1 DFQATT, CDR2 SNEGSKA (reference sequence). The trim removed 6 bases at V and 1 base at J, leaving 11 bases unmatched. Written as DNA, the CDR3 is TGCAGTGCCCCAACTTTTGGGACAGGTTCCTACGAGCAGTACTTC. Protein product: CSAPTFGTGSYEQYF.

Regarding this clonotype: The junction departs from germline at one end; a sequencing error may be responsible. This chain uses TRBV7-9 with TRBJ2-1, with 11 bases aligning to TRBD2. The CDR3 is made up of 15 amino acids. Germline loops: CDR1 SEHNR, CDR2 FQNEAQ (reference sequence). The DNA of the CDR3 is TGTGCCAGCAGCCCACCGGGACTAGCGGCCAATGAGCAGATCTTC. Protein product: CASSPPGLAANEQIF.

The chain employs TRBV5-1 and TRBJ2-3; TRBD1 might be the D (6 bases). CDR1 is SGHRS and CDR2 is YFSETQ in the germline V gene. The V gene lost 3 bases and the J gene lost 4 bases, with 12 bases spanning the gap. The CDR3 length is 14 residues. CDR3 amino acids: CASSSGQSADTQYF. Written as DNA, the CDR3 is TGCGCCAGCAGCTCCGGACAGAGCGCAGATACGCAGTATTTT.

The genes are TRBV28 and TRBJ1-2; weak D call: TRBD1 (5 bases). In germline, CDR1 is MDHEN, CDR2 SYDVKM. CDR3 length: 14 residues. The ends were cut back, 9 bases at V and 0 bases at J, with 14 bases in the middle. CDR3 sequence: CASSIAGANYGYTF. In DNA form, the CDR3 reads TGTGCCAGTAGTATCGCGGGGGCTAACTATGGCTACACCTTC.

V is TRBV18 and J is TRBJ2-5; no definite D call. Germline V gives CDR1 KGHSH, CDR2 LQKENI. V gave up 0 bases and J gave up 1 base, with 9 bases separating them. The CDR3 extends over 15 amino acids. The CDR3 sequence is CASSPPVSVQETQYF. The CDR3 bases are TGTGCCAGCTCACCACCCGTTTCGGTCCAAGAGACCCAGTACTTC.

Of note for this clonotype: Germline is not matched at one junction end, which may reflect a read error. V is TRBV5-1 and J is TRBJ2-4; D is unclear. Per the germline V gene, CDR1 is SGHRS and CDR2 is YFSETQ. The CDR3 runs 13 residues. CDR3 coding DNA: TGCGCCAGCAGCTTGGCGACCAAAAGCATTCAGTACTTC. This sequence encodes CASSLATKSIQYF.

The V gene is TRBV24-1, the J gene TRBJ2-3; a possible D gene is TRBD2 (7 bases). Germline CDR1 and CDR2: KGHDR and SFDVKD. V dropped 6 bases and J dropped 0 bases, with 18 bases sitting between them. CDR3 length equals 17 residues. The CDR3 reads CATSQPGGRESTDTQYF. CDR3 in DNA: TGTGCCACCAGTCAACCCGGGGGGCGGGAGAGCACAGATACGCAGTATTTT.

The chain combines TRBV20-1 with TRBJ2-7, with 13 bases fitting TRBD2. The germline gives CDR1 DFQATT, CDR2 SNEGSKA (reference sequence). J gave up 12 bases and V 3 bases, and 8 bases lay outside the gene matches. There are 13 residues in the CDR3. As DNA, the CDR3 is TGCAGTGCTAGTCGACTAGCGGGGGGTCTGGGGTACTTC. Its protein is CSASRLAGGLGYF.

In its sample, this clonotype was seen once. This rearrangement joins TRBV4-1 to TRBJ2-2; the D is unclear. The CDR3 is 13 residues long. V was shortened by 1 base and J by 8 bases, with 8 bases between the two germline ends. Germline V gene sequence: CDR1 MGHRA, CDR2 YSYEKL. CDR3 sequence reads: CASSQVQSGELFF. The CDR3 bases are TGCGCCAGCAGCCAAGTCCAATCGGGGGAGCTGTTTTTT.

The V call is TRBV7-2, the J call TRBJ2-5; D gene unclear. This CDR3 is built from 14 residues. Germline V gene lookup returns CDR1 SGHTA and CDR2 FQGNSA. Trimming left V 5 bases short and J 4 bases short, with 14 bases between. CDR3 sequence reads: CASSRTGMRETQYF. The CDR3 coding sequence is TGTGCCAGCAGCCGTACGGGCATGAGAGAGACCCAGTACTTC.

This clonotype was observed a few times. The V gene is TRBV4-3, the J gene TRBJ2-5; 12 bases agree with TRBD2. V was pared by 0 bases and J by 2 bases, with 7 bases of the junction left unmatched. From germline, CDR1 is LGHNA and CDR2 YSLEER. The CDR3 extends over 18 amino acids. This CDR3 is CASSQDVPSGGGQETQYF. The CDR3 region has the DNA TGCGCCAGCAGCCAAGATGTCCCTAGCGGGGGGGGACAAGAGACCCAGTACTTC.

The chain combines TRBV9 with TRBJ2-7; possibly TRBD2 for D (7 bases). The V and J ends lost 3 bases and 9 bases respectively, with 22 bases between them. CDR3 length equals 15 residues. CDR1 and CDR2 (germline): SGDLS, YYNGEE. This chain's CDR3 is CASSATGGGMSGQYF. The CDR3, as DNA: TGTGCCAGCAGCGCCACTGGGGGGGGCATGAGTGGGCAGTACTTC.

This clonotype showed up just a few times. J is TRBJ1-2 and V is TRBV12-3 or TRBV12-4; TRBD1 might be the D (6 bases). The germline V and J ends were trimmed by 1 base and 4 bases, with 13 bases remaining between them. The CDR3 length is 15 residues. This CDR3 is CASSLEGGGGYGYTF. CDR3 sequence (DNA): TGTGCCAGCAGTTTAGAGGGGGGAGGGGGCTATGGCTACACCTTC.

This rearrangement joins TRBV4-1 to TRBJ2-1, with 7 bases fitting TRBD1. Germline V gene sequence: CDR1 MGHRA, CDR2 YSYEKL. This CDR3 region has 15 residues. V was clipped by 3 bases and J by 6 bases; unmatched bases: 8. DNA of the CDR3: TGCGCCAGCAGCCATTTAGGGGGCCTTCTCAATGAGCAGTTCTTC. Protein: CASSHLGGLLNEQFF.

The chain joins TRBV7-9 to TRBJ2-3; a possible D gene is TRBD2 (5 bases). Germline loops: CDR1 SEHNR, CDR2 FQNEAQ (reference sequence). This CDR3 spans 14 amino acids. V lost 6 bases and J 0 bases, leaving 10 bases between the germline ends. CDR3 DNA: TGTGCCAGCAGGGGTGCGGGTAGCACAGATACGCAGTATTTT. Its protein is CASRGAGSTDTQYF.

A few counts support this clonotype. V usage is TRBV9 and J usage is TRBJ2-3; maybe TRBD2 (7 bases). Germline CDR1 SGDLS, CDR2 YYNGEE. V lost 3 bases and J 5 bases, leaving 19 bases between the germline ends. The CDR3 is made up of 16 amino acids. CDR3 DNA: TGTGCCAGCAGCGCCGAGGGAGGGGGGCCGGTAGATACGCAGTATTTT. Amino acids: CASSAEGGGPVDTQYF.

The chain has TRBV29-1 and TRBJ1-4; D might be TRBD1 (6 bases). There are 14 residues in the CDR3. Germline loops: CDR1 SQVTM, CDR2 ANQGSEA. The V end lost 1 base, the J end lost 8 bases, and 14 bases lay between the germline ends. CDR3 sequence: CSVEGAGGEEKLFF. As DNA, the CDR3 is TGCAGCGTTGAAGGGGCGGGGGGCGAAGAAAAACTGTTTTTT. Combining the CDR3 with reference TRBV29-1 and TRBJ1-4 gives the whole variable domain SAVISQKPSRDICQRGTSLTIQCQVDSQVTMMFWYRQQPGQSLTLIATANQGSEATYESGFVIDKFPISRPNLTFSTLTVSNMSPEDSSIYLCSVEGAGGEEKLFFGSGTQLSVL.

The chain joins TRBV12-3 or TRBV12-4 to TRBJ1-6, with a weak D call TRBD1 (5 bases). The CDR3 length is 16 residues. V gave up 0 bases and J gave up 7 bases, with 13 bases separating them. The CDR3 DNA reads as TGTGCCAGCAGTTTAGCGGGCGGGGGGAGCAATTCACCCCTCCACTTT. Amino acid sequence: CASSLAGGGSNSPLHF.

V usage is TRBV7-2 and J usage is TRBJ2-3; TRBD2 agrees at 13 bases. In germline, CDR1 is SGHTA, CDR2 FQGNSA. This CDR3 spans 18 amino acids. Germline trimming cut 2 bases from V and 0 bases from J; bases unmatched to any gene: 5. CDR3: CASSLKTSGGASTDTQYF. As DNA, the CDR3 is TGTGCCAGCAGCTTAAAAACTAGCGGGGGGGCTAGCACAGATACGCAGTATTTT.

The gene calls are TRBV27 and TRBJ1-2; TRBD1 agrees at 8 bases. CDR1 and CDR2 from the germline V gene are MNHEY and SMNVEV (reference sequence). The length of the CDR3 is 15 residues. V shed 4 bases, J shed 8 bases, and the junction held 12 bases outside the gene matches. CDR3 protein: CASSSPGTGTAGYTF. CDR3 coding DNA: TGTGCCAGCAGTTCGCCCGGGACAGGCACCGCGGGCTACACCTTC.